This T cell receptor (beta chain) was retrieved from a study of CD8 T cells in Susac syndrome. Broader study findings: The authors acknowledged that the study's TCR sequencing and HLA analysis involved relatively few individuals.

TEMRA cells were FACS-enriched, and CD8+ and CD4+ T cells were isolated negatively. Reverse transcription of roughly 0.45 to 1 ug RNA was performed with random hexamers. The TCR beta CDR3 was amplified by immunoSEQ multiplex PCR across 54 Vbeta, 13 Jbeta. TCRdb itself ran the immunoSEQ multiplex PCR reads through MiXCR, one entry per CDR3 protein. The data hold roughly 120,000 distinct CDR3 sequences, with about 92% observed a single time. Points on this clonotype: As yet, its antigen is unknown.

The receptor's source is a human donor with multiple sclerosis. The specimen sequenced was CD4+ T cells from PBMCs.

Here the CDR3 DNA reads TGTGCCAGCAGCCGGACGGATAAAAATCAGCCCCAGCATTTT. Translated, it gives CASSRTDKNQPQHF. V is TRBV12-3 or TRBV12-4 and J is TRBJ1-5; the D is unclear. There are 14 residues in the CDR3. V lost 6 bases to trimming and J lost 4 bases, with 13 bases between them.